The clone carrying this TCR beta chain was seen at least ten times. Its specificity is not known. The lymph nodes were axillary draining lymph nodes from breast cancer patients. The entry originates in a study of breast tumors, draining lymph nodes, adjacent tissues. Findings and limits, study-wide: Data only fit, rather than demonstrated, lymph node origin of most tumor T cells. Most tumor T cells seemingly derive from lymph node, then expand in tumor.

V dropped 8 bases and J dropped 2 bases, with 10 bases sitting between them. CDR1 is SNHLY, CDR2 FYNNEI, per germline. The CDR3 extends over 12 amino acids. One entry per CDR3 protein, called by TCRdb with MiXCR from the multiplex PCR reads. In the table there are around 290,000 distinct CDR3 sequences, under 35% of which are singletons. Material for sequencing was axillary lymph node tissue. The chain couples TRBV2 to TRBJ2-7; D is unresolved. This sequence was found in a female donor with breast cancer. Some clones in this sample may be carry-over from other donors' samples. DNA for the CDR3: TGTGCCAGCCAAGGGCGAGCCTACGAGCAGTACTTC. This codes for CASQGRAYEQYF.